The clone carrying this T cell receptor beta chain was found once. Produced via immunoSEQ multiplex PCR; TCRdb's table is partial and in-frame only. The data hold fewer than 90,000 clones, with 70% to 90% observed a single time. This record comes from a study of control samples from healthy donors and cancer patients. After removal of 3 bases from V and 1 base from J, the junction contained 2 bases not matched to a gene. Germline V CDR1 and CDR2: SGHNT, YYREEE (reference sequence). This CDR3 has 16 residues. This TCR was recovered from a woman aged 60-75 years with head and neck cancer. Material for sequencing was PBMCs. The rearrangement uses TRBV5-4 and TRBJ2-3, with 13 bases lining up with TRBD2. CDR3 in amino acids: CASSSGLAGRTDTQYF. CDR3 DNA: TGTGCCAGCAGCTCGGGACTAGCGGGACGCACAGATACGCAGTATTTT.